These 4 T cell receptor beta chains came from one sample sequenced in a study of regulatory T cells in long-lasting Graves disease. The time point denotes: newly diagnosed GD, antithyroid drugs for less than 3 months. With RNA extracted from PBMCs as input, the TCR library was made. Both iRepertoire HTBI primers and Arm-PCR of CDR3 regions were used to build the TCR beta libraries. Each CDR3 protein is one row after TCRdb ran MiXCR on the multiplex PCR reads. The sample yields over 200,000 distinct CDR3 sequences, about a sixth seen once. The sample was peripheral blood mononuclear cells (PBMCs), taken at new diagnosis, from a patient treated with antithyroid drugs. The receptors shown here come from a female donor with Graves disease.

The chain couples TRBV7-2 to TRBJ2-7, with D possibly TRBD1 on 6 matching bases. Trimming cost V 4 bases and J 3 bases, with 10 bases left between them. The CDR3 sequence is 13 residues long. CDR1 SGHTA and CDR2 FQGNSA come from the germline V gene. The DNA for the CDR3 is TGTGCCAGCAGCTCGACAGGTTACTACGAGCAGTACTTC. This sequence encodes CASSSTGYYEQYF. The whole variable domain, filled in from reference TRBV7-2 and TRBJ2-7, reads GAGVSQSPSNKVTEKGKDVELRCDPISGHTALYWYRQSLGQGLEFLIYFQGNSAPDKSGLPSDRFSAERTGGSVSTLTIQRTQQEDSAVYLCASSSTGYYEQYFGPGTRLTVT.

This clonotype was found many times. The rearrangement joins TRBV20-1 to TRBJ1-2; D remains ambiguous. Germline V CDR1 and CDR2: DFQATT, SNEGSKA (reference sequence). Trimming removed 1 base at V and 5 bases at J, with 2 bases between. The CDR3 contains 10 residues. The CDR3 sequence: CSARGYGYTF. CDR3 in DNA: TGCAGTGCTAGAGGGTATGGCTACACCTTC.

A note on this clonotype: A much larger clonotype is one base distant, so this may be a read error. The chain recombines TRBV14 with TRBJ1-2; D gene ambiguous. CDR1 and CDR2 from the germline V gene are SGHDN and FVKESK. Between the trimmed V and J ends, which lost 4 bases and 5 bases, there was a span of 17 bases. This CDR3 has 15 residues. The CDR3: CASSRDSTLTYGYTF. In DNA form, the CDR3 reads TGTGCCAGCAGCCGGGATTCAACGTTGACTTATGGCTACACCTTC.

This sequence joins TRBV20-1 and TRBJ1-5; no clear D. CDR1 is DFQATT, CDR2 SNEGSKA, per germline (reference sequence). Trimming pared 0 bases from V and 0 bases from J, leaving 12 bases between. The CDR3 spans 16 residues. CDR3 residues: CSARDAGLDSNQPQHF. DNA of the CDR3: TGCAGTGCTAGAGATGCGGGCCTAGATAGCAATCAGCCCCAGCATTTT.